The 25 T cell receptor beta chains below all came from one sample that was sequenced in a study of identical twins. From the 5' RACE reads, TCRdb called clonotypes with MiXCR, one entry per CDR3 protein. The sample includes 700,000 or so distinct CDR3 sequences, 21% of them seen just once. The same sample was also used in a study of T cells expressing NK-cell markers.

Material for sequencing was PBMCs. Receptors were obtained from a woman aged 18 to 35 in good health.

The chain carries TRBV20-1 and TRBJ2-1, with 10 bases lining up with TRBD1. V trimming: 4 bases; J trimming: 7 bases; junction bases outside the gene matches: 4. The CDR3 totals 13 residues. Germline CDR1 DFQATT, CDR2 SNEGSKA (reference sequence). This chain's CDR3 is CSATDRGRNEQFF. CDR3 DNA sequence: TGCAGTGCTACGGACAGGGGGAGGAATGAGCAGTTCTTC.

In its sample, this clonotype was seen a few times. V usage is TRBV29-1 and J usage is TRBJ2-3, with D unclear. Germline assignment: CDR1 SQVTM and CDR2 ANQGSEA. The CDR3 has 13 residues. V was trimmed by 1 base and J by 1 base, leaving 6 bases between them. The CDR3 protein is CSVEGSGTDTQYF. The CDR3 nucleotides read TGCAGCGTTGAAGGGAGCGGCACAGATACGCAGTATTTT.

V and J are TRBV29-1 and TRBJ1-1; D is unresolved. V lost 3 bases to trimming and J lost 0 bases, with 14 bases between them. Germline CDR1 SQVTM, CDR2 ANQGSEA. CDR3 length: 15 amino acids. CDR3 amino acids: CSVDRPTTLNTEAFF. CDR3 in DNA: TGCAGCGTTGACAGACCAACCACCTTGAACACTGAAGCTTTCTTT.

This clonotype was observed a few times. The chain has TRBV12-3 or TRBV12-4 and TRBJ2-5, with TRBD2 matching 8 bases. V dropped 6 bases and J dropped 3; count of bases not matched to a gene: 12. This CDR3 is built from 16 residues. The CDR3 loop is CASSVNRLAPKETQYF. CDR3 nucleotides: TGTGCCAGCAGCGTCAACAGACTAGCGCCAAAAGAGACCCAGTACTTC.

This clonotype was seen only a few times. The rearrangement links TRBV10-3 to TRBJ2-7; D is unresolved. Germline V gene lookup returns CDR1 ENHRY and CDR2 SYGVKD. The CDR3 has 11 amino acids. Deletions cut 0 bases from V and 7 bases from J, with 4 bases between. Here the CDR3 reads CAISESWEQYF. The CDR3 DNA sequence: TGTGCCATCAGTGAGTCGTGGGAGCAGTACTTC.

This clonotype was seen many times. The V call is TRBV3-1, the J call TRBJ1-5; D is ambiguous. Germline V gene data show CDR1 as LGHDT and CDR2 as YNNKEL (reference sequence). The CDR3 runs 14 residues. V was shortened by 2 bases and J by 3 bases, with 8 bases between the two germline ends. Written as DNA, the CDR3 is TGTGCCAGCAGCCAACGAGGCGACAATCAGCCCCAGCATTTT. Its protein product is CASSQRGDNQPQHF.

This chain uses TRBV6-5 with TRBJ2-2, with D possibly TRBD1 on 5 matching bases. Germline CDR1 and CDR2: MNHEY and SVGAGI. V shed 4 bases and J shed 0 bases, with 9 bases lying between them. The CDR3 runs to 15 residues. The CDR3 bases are TGTGCCAGCAGTTGGTCAGGGCCGAACACCGGGGAGCTGTTTTTT. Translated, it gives CASSWSGPNTGELFF.

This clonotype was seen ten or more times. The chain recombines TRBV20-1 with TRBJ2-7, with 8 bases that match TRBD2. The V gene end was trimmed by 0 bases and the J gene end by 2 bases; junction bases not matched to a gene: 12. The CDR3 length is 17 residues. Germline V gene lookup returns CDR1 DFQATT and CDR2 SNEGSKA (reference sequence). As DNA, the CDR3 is TGCAGTGCTAGAGATAGGCTAGCGGGTTCACTACCCTACGAGCAGTACTTC. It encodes CSARDRLAGSLPYEQYF.

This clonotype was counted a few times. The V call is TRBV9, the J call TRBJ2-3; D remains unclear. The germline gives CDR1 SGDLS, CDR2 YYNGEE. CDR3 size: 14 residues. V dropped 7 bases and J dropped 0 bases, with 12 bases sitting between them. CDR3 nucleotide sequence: TGTGCCAGCGGAGCACGAACTAGCACAGATACGCAGTATTTT. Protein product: CASGARTSTDTQYF. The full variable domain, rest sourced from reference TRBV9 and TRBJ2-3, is DSGVTQTPKHLITATGQRVTLRCSPRSGDLSVYWYQQSLDQGLQFLIQYYNGEERAKGNILERFSAQQFPDLHSELNLSSLELGDSALYFCASGARTSTDTQYFGPGTRLTVL.

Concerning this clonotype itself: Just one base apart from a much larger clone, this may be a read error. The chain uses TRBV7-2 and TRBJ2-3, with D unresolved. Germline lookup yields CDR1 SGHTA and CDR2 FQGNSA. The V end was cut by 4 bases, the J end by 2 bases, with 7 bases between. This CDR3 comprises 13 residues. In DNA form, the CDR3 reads TGTGCCAGCAGCTACCCGAACACAGATACGCAGTATTTT. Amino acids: CASSYPNTDTQYF.

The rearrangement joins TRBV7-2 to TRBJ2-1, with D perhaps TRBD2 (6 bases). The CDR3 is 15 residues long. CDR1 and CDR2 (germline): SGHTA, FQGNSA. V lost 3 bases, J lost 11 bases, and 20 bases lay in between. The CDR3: CASSLASARTIKQFF. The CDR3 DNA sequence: TGTGCCAGCAGCTTGGCTAGCGCACGTACAATAAAGCAGTTCTTC.

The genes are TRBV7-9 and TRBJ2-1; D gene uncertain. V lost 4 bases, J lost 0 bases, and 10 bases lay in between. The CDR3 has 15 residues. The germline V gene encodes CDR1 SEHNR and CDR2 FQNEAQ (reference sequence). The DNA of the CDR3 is TGTGCCAGCAGCTCGACAAGGAGCTCCTACAATGAGCAGTTCTTC. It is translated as CASSSTRSSYNEQFF.

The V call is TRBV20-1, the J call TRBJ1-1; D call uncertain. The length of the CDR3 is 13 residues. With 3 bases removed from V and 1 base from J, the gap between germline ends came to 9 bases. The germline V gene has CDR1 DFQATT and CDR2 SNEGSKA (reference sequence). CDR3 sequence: CSASGARNTEAFF. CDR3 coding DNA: TGCAGTGCTAGTGGTGCGAGGAACACTGAAGCTTTCTTT.

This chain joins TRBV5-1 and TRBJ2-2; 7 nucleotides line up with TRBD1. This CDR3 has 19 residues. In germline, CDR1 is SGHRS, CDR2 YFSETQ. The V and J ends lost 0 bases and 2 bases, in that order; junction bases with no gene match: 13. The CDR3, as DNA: TGCGCCAGCAGCTTGGTCCCGACAGGGACCACTCCAAACACCGGGGAGCTGTTTTTT. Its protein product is CASSLVPTGTTPNTGELFF.

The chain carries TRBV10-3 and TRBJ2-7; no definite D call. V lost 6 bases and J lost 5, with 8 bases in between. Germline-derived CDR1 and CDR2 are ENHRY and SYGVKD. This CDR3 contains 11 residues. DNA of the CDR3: TGTGCCATCAGGGGGTCCAACGAGCAGTACTTC. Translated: CAIRGSNEQYF.

The CDR3 here is CASSLSRDSSNYGYTF. CDR3 DNA sequence: TGTGCCAGCAGTTTATCACGGGACTCCTCTAACTATGGCTACACCTTC. The chain couples TRBV27 to TRBJ1-2; possibly TRBD1 for D (5 bases). Germline assignment: CDR1 MNHEY and CDR2 SMNVEV (reference sequence). The germline V and J ends were trimmed by 0 bases and 0 bases, with 11 bases remaining between them. The CDR3 has 16 amino acids.

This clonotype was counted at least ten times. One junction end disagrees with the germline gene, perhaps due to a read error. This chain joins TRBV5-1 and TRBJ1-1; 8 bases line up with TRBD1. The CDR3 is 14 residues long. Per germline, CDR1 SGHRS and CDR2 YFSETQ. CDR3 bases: TGTGCCAGCAGCTTAACAGGGGGGAACACTGAAGCTTTCTTT. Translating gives CASSLTGGNTEAFF.

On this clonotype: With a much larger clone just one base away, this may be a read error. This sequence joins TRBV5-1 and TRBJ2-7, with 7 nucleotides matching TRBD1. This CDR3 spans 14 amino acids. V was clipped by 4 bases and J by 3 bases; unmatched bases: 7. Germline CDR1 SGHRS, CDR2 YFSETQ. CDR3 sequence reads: CASSLQDRFYEQYF. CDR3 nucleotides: TGCGCCAGCAGCCTCCAGGACAGGTTCTACGAGCAGTACTTC.

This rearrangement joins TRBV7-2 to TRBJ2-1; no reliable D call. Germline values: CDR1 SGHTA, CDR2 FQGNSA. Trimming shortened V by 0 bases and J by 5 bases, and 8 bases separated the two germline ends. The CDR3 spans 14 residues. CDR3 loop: CASSLANWDNEQFF. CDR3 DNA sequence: TGTGCCAGCAGCTTAGCGAATTGGGACAATGAGCAGTTCTTC.

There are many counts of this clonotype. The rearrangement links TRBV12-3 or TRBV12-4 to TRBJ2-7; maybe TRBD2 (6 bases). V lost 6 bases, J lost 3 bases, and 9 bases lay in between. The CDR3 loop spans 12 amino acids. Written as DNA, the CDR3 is TGTGCCAGCAGCCAAGCGGGCTACGAGCAGTACTTC. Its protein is CASSQAGYEQYF.

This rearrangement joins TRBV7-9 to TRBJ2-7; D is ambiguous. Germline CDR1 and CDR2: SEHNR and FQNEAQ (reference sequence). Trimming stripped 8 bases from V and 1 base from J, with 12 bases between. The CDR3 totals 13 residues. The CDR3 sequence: CASALRDSYEQYF. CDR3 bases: TGTGCCAGCGCACTGAGAGATTCCTACGAGCAGTACTTC.

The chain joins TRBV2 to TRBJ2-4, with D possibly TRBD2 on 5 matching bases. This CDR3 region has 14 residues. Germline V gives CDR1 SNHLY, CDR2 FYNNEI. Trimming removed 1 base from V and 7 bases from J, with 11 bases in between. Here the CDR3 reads CASSEVGLSNIQYF. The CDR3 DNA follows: TGTGCCAGCAGTGAAGTTGGACTCTCGAACATTCAGTACTTC.

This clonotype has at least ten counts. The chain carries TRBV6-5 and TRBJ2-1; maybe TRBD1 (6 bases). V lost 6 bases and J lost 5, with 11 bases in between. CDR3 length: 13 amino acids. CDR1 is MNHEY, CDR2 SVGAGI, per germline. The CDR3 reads CASRTGTNNEQFF. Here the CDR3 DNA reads TGTGCCAGCAGGACCGGGACAAACAATGAGCAGTTCTTC.

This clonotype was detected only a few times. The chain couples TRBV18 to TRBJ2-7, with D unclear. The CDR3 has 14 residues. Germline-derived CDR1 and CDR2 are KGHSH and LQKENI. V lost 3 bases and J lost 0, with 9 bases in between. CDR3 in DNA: TGTGCCAGCTCACCGTACAGCAGCTCCTACGAGCAGTACTTC. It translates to CASSPYSSSYEQYF.

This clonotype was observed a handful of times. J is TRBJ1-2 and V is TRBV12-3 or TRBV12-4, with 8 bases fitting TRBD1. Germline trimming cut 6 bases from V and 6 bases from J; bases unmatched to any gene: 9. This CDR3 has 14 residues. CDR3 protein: CASRPGPGQDGYTF. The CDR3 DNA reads TGTGCCAGCAGACCTGGACCGGGACAGGATGGCTACACCTTC.